A single sample gave rise to the 11 T cell receptor beta chains below, sequenced in a study of beta chain features in type 1 diabetes. Every bit of the isolated RNA underwent reverse transcription, so sequencing read expressed TCRB transcripts. Some clones are missing from TCRdb's copy, which holds only in-frame ones; the method was immunoSEQ multiplex PCR. The sample shows approximately 250,000 clones, approximately 10% of them seen only once. General study points: Type 1 diabetes patients showed a moderate but significant shortening of TCRB CDR3s in all four CD4+ subsets.

Which antigens these TCRs recognize remains unknown. Sequencing was done on a sample of naive CD4+ T cells from blood. All receptors derive from a man aged 25-45 years with type 1 diabetes.

V and J are TRBV29-1 and TRBJ2-1; 9 bases line up with TRBD1. Per germline, CDR1 SQVTM and CDR2 ANQGSEA. With V trimmed by 0 bases and J by 12 bases, 18 bases remained unmatched. There are 17 residues in the CDR3. The CDR3 nucleotides read TGCAGCGTTGAAGATCTTCGCGGGACAGGGCCGAGCATAGGGCAGTTCTTC. Translating gives CSVEDLRGTGPSIGQFF.

The chain recombines TRBV7-9 with TRBJ1-1; TRBD1 might be the D (5 bases). Germline loops: CDR1 SEHNR, CDR2 FQNEAQ (reference sequence). The CDR3 length is 15 residues. Trimming took off 3 bases at V and 3 bases at J, with 14 bases between the two ends. The CDR3 region is CASSLIGTPDTEAFF. DNA of the CDR3: TGTGCCAGCAGCTTGATCGGGACTCCGGACACTGAAGCTTTCTTT.

The chain has TRBV18 and TRBJ2-1; 7 bases align to TRBD1. The CDR3 has 15 amino acids. The V gene end was trimmed by 4 bases and the J gene end by 0 bases; junction bases not matched to a gene: 3. Germline lookup yields CDR1 KGHSH and CDR2 LQKENI. CDR3 protein: CASSLDRSSYNEQFF. In DNA form, the CDR3 reads TGTGCCAGCTCACTGGACAGGAGCTCCTACAATGAGCAGTTCTTC.

The genes are TRBV28 and TRBJ1-1, with 8 nucleotides matching TRBD1. This CDR3 comprises 14 residues. Germline CDR1 is MDHEN and CDR2 is SYDVKM. The V and J ends lost 7 bases and 1 base, in that order; junction bases with no gene match: 5. CDR3 residues: CASTRTGTNTEAFF. The CDR3 nucleotides are TGTGCCAGCACCCGGACAGGGACGAACACTGAAGCTTTCTTT.

This chain joins TRBV11-2 and TRBJ2-7, with TRBD2 identical over 8 bases. This CDR3 spans 14 amino acids. Germline values: CDR1 SGHAT, CDR2 FQNNGV. The J segment lost 6 bases and the V segment lost 4 bases, leaving 8 bases of the junction unmatched. This CDR3 is CASSWGGGRIEQYF. The CDR3 DNA is TGTGCCAGCAGCTGGGGCGGGGGGCGCATCGAGCAGTACTTC.

The chain carries TRBV19 and TRBJ2-5; 7 nucleotides match TRBD1. The V and J ends lost 4 bases and 5 bases, in that order; junction bases with no gene match: 7. The CDR3 consists of 14 residues. Per the germline V gene, CDR1 is LNHDA and CDR2 is SQIVND (reference sequence). CDR3 bases: TGTGCCAGTAGTACGAACAGGGGTTGGGAGACCCAGTACTTC. As protein: CASSTNRGWETQYF.

The chain uses TRBV4-1 and TRBJ1-1; tentatively, D is TRBD1 (6 bases). CDR1 and CDR2 from the germline V gene are MGHRA and YSYEKL. This CDR3 comprises 16 residues. Trimming cost V 4 bases and J 1 base, with 16 bases left between them. The CDR3 is CASSRGRQAKNTEAFF. As DNA, the CDR3 is TGCGCCAGCAGCCGGGGAAGACAGGCGAAGAACACTGAAGCTTTCTTT.

This clone turned up a few times. V usage is TRBV7-9 and J usage is TRBJ2-5; D remains ambiguous. Germline V CDR1 and CDR2: SEHNR, FQNEAQ (reference sequence). Trimming took 4 bases from V and 3 from J, leaving 9 bases between them. The CDR3 has 13 amino acids. The CDR3 coding sequence is TGTGCCAGCAGCTCTCGACGGGAAGAGACCCAGTACTTC. This translates into CASSSRREETQYF. The full variable domain, in which reference TRBV7-9 and TRBJ2-5 provide the parts outside the CDR3, is DTGVSQNPRHKITKRGQNVTFRCDPISEHNRLYWYRQTLGQGPEFLTYFQNEAQLEKSRLLSDRFSAERPKGSFSTLEIQRTEQGDSAMYLCASSSRREETQYFGPGTRLLVL.

This clone was observed once. The rearrangement links TRBV7-3 to TRBJ2-1; D perhaps matches TRBD1 (5 bases). Trimming left V 5 bases short and J 0 bases short, with 11 bases between. CDR3 length: 15 residues. Germline loops: CDR1 SGHTA, CDR2 FQGTGA. CDR3 residues: CASSLRTTSYNEQFF. Written as DNA, the CDR3 is TGTGCCAGCAGCCTCCGGACAACCTCCTACAATGAGCAGTTCTTC.

This clone was observed a few times. The V call is TRBV30, the J call TRBJ1-1; D unclear. This CDR3 is built from 12 residues. Germline CDR1 is GTSNPN and CDR2 is SVGIG (reference sequence). Deletions cut 2 bases from V and 11 bases from J, with 15 bases between. CDR3 sequence (DNA): TGTGCCTGGAGTCTCGGCGGGTGGCTGGCTTTCTTT. This encodes CAWSLGGWLAFF.

The gene calls are TRBV2 and TRBJ2-1; 11 nucleotides match TRBD1. V lost 7 bases to trimming and J lost 7 bases; unmatched junction nucleotides: 9. Germline CDR1 is SNHLY and CDR2 is FYNNEI. The length of the CDR3 is 15 residues. The CDR3 DNA is TGTGCCAGCACCAAGGACAGGGGGCTAGAGAATGAGCAGTTCTTC. Encoded protein: CASTKDRGLENEQFF.